This T cell receptor (beta chain) was sequenced in a study of blood T cell repertoires in COVID-19. For the study at large: Material from acute and convalescent COVID-19 was sourced from the United States, Italy and Spain. T cells, B-cell-depleted T cells, or PBMCs provided the cDNA or gDNA that served as material.

How the authors handled the data: From reference gene primer amplification, estimates of nucleated cell counts were derived. The data were produced by immunoSEQ multiplex PCR, yet TCRdb's version contains in-frame clones alone and is incomplete. That table gives V, J and clone size, and the DNA gave D and trimming. The sample records hundreds of thousands of clones, almost 85% being singletons. Sequenced input: peripheral blood. This clonotype originated in a woman older than 75 with acute or convalescent COVID-19.

DNA for the CDR3: TGTGCCAGCAGCCCCCCTCGGCGGATTAGCACAGATACGCAGTATTTT. Translated, it gives CASSPPRRISTDTQYF. The V and J genes are TRBV9 and TRBJ2-3, with unresolved D. CDR3 length equals 16 residues. The V gene lost 4 bases and the J gene lost 0 bases, with 15 bases spanning the gap. In germline, CDR1 is SGDLS, CDR2 YYNGEE.